This T cell receptor (beta chain) was sequenced for a study of blood T cells in healthy people across ages. Unmatched junction bases numbered 12, after V lost 7 bases and J lost 5 bases. The CDR3 covers 15 residues. Germline V CDR1 and CDR2: SGDLS, YYNGEE. Alongside a J-beta primer mix, a sample-barcoded 5' primer served in a second PCR lasting roughly 6 to 12 cycles. From the 5' RACE reads, TCRdb called clonotypes with MiXCR, one entry per CDR3 protein. The sample lists about 770,000 distinct CDR3 sequences; roughly 44% were seen once. The sequenced sample was blood. The V gene is TRBV9, the J gene TRBJ1-1; 9 bases agree with TRBD1. This receptor was obtained from a man aged 55 to 70 in good health. Written as DNA, the CDR3 is TGTGCCAGCTCAGGAGGGGGGACAGGGACAACTGAAGCTTTCTTT. Encoded protein: CASSGGGTGTTEAFF.